Below are 9 T cell receptor beta chains sequenced from a single sample in a study of shared clonotypes between healthy human individuals. Assay used: immunoSEQ multiplex PCR; TCRdb lists only in-frame clones, some missing. The table includes about 1.1 million clones, roughly 74% detected once. Specimen: memory CD4+ T cells from PBMCs. Subset specified: CD45RA-negative fraction. The receptors derive from a man aged 18 to 29 in good health. Some clones in this sample may be carry-over from other donors' samples.

The chain carries TRBV6-7 and TRBJ2-5; D gene ambiguous. TRBV6-7 is placed among ORFs of uncertain function. V was trimmed by 0 bases and J by 5 bases, leaving 16 bases between them. This CDR3 has 16 residues. In DNA form, the CDR3 reads TGTGCCAGCAGTTACTCTTTGGACGTTAAACGGGAGACCCAGTACTTC. Translating gives CASSYSLDVKRETQYF.

Remarks on this clone: The junction departs from germline at one end; a sequencing error may be responsible. The chain links TRBV5-7 to TRBJ1-3, with TRBD1 as a possible D gene (5 bases). TRBV5-7 is classed as an ORF, of uncertain function. CDR3 length: 15 amino acids. CDR3: CASSLMPGTGNTIYF. The CDR3 region has the DNA TGCGCCAGCAGCTTGATGCCAGGGACTGGAAACACCATATATTTT.

J is TRBJ2-3 and V is TRBV6-1; TRBD1 is a possible D gene (6 bases). The germline gives CDR1 MNHNS, CDR2 SASEGT. The V end was cut by 2 bases, the J end by 5 bases, with 17 bases between. CDR3 length: 16 amino acids. In DNA, the CDR3 is TGTGCCAGCAGTGAAAGAGTAGGGGGTCGCGGAGATACGCAGTATTTT. Its translation: CASSERVGGRGDTQYF.

This clone occurred once. The chain recombines TRBV28 with TRBJ2-7; D gene unclear. CDR1 and CDR2 (germline): MDHEN, SYDVKM. The germline V and J ends were trimmed by 3 bases and 8 bases, with 8 bases remaining between them. The CDR3 sequence is 11 residues long. The CDR3 region is CASSFGRQQYF. CDR3 in DNA: TGTGCCAGCAGTTTCGGTCGCCAGCAGTACTTC. The full variable domain, its missing parts supplied by reference TRBV28 and TRBJ2-7, is DVKVTQSSRYLVKRTGEKVFLECVQDMDHENMFWYRQDPGLGLRLIYFSYDVKMKEKGDIPEGYSVSREKKERFSLILESASTNQTSMYLCASSFGRQQYFGPGTRLTVT.

This chain connects TRBV4-1 to TRBJ2-1; 7 nucleotides align to TRBD1. CDR1 MGHRA and CDR2 YSYEKL come from the germline V gene. V was clipped by 1 base and J by 6 bases; unmatched bases: 6. This CDR3 region has 15 residues. The CDR3 DNA is TGCGCCAGCAGCCAAGGACAGGGAGTGAGCAATGAGCAGTTCTTC. This sequence encodes CASSQGQGVSNEQFF.

The rearrangement links TRBV4-1 to TRBJ1-3; D gene ambiguous. Germline V lookup: CDR1 MGHRA, CDR2 YSYEKL. The length of the CDR3 is 15 residues. Trimming removed 6 bases at V and 5 bases at J, with 17 bases between. The chain's CDR3 is CASRSGRSLRNTIYF. CDR3 nucleotides: TGCGCCAGCAGATCAGGCAGGAGCCTTCGAAACACCATATATTTT.

The chain couples TRBV6-1 to TRBJ1-5; tentative D call: TRBD1 (5 bases). This CDR3 spans 14 amino acids. The ends were cut back, 6 bases at V and 5 bases at J, with 14 bases in the middle. The germline gives CDR1 MNHNS, CDR2 SASEGT. The CDR3 protein is CASRTGTAHQPQHF. As DNA, the CDR3 is TGTGCCAGCAGGACCGGGACGGCCCATCAGCCCCAGCATTTT.

There are a few counts of this clone. This chain uses TRBV11-1 with TRBJ2-3, with D unclear. V shed 5 bases and J shed 2 bases, with 11 bases lying between them. The germline gives CDR1 SGHAT, CDR2 FQDESV (reference sequence). The CDR3 has 14 amino acids. Written as DNA, the CDR3 is TGTGCCAGCAGCCGATCTCCCTCCACAGATACGCAGTATTTT. Its translation is CASSRSPSTDTQYF.

The chain carries TRBV7-2 and TRBJ2-1; possibly TRBD1 or TRBD2 for D (5 bases each). The germline gives CDR1 SGHTA, CDR2 FQGNSA. V lost 2 bases to trimming and J lost 5 bases, with 10 bases between them. This CDR3 has 14 residues. The DNA of the CDR3 is TGTGCCAGCAGCTTATGGGGACCTAACAATGAGCAGTTCTTC. The encoded protein is CASSLWGPNNEQFF.